This T cell receptor beta chain originates from a study of cytomegalovirus exposure and HLA in healthy donors. On this clone itself: Its target is not known.

This CDR3 is built from 15 residues. Germline CDR1 and CDR2: SNHLY and FYNNEI. Germline trimming cut 9 bases from V and 0 bases from J; bases unmatched to any gene: 9. Use of 60 Vbeta and 13 Jbeta primers characterized the PCR. Original handling: Later, an analysis found about 83 million unique TCR beta chains, and 9.5 million to 12 million of these were shared. Only in-frame clones appear in the TCRdb table, and some are missing; sequencing was by immunoSEQ multiplex PCR. V and J calls and clone size come straight from that table; D and trimming were deduced from the DNA. The sample consists of some 170,000 clones, 80% of them appearing once. Overall study findings and caveats: As a later analysis showed, several of the most significant clusters appeared to be linked to common viral pathogens. The study recorded 160 or so TCR beta chains that were cytomegalovirus-associated. In a later analysis, 15,000 to 20,000 TCR beta sequences were associated with HLA alleles at 0.05 false discovery rate.

J is TRBJ1-1 and V is TRBV2, with TRBD1 matching 8 bases. Sequencing was performed on PBMCs. This receptor was obtained from a man aged 18 to 29 in good health and CMV-seropositive. The DNA for the CDR3 is TGTGCCAGAGAACAGGGGGGCAGCATGAACACTGAAGCTTTCTTT. Its translation is CAREQGGSMNTEAFF.